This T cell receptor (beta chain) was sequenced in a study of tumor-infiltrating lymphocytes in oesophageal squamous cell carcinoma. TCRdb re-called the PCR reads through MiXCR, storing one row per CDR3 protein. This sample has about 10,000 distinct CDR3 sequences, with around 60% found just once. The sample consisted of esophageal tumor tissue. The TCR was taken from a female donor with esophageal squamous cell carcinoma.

CDR3 DNA sequence: TGTGCCAGCCACCCCGACAGGAACTACAATGAGCAGTTCTTC. This translates into CASHPDRNYNEQFF. J is TRBJ2-3 and V is TRBV27; TRBD1 is a possible D gene (6 bases). The end of the DNA is better explained by TRBJ2-1, so the J call may be wrong. This CDR3 has 14 residues. CDR1 is MNHEY and CDR2 is SMNVEV in the germline V gene (reference sequence).